This note documents a single T cell receptor (beta chain) sequence. These data are taken from a study of blood T cell repertoires in COVID-19. Study-wide context: The samples span acute and convalescent COVID-19 from the United States, Italy and Spain. PBMCs, B-cell-depleted T cells, or T cells were the source of the cDNA or gDNA that made up the material.

Sequenced by immunoSEQ multiplex PCR; TCRdb stores in-frame clones only, minus some. The table lists some 150,000 clones, around 90% of them singletons. The sequencing sample was made of peripheral blood. This receptor was obtained from a woman aged 60-75 years who had recovered from COVID-19.

The CDR3 DNA reads TGTGCCAGCAGCTTCCGGAGCGGCAACAGTGGCTACACCTTC. Residues: CASSFRSGNSGYTF. This chain connects TRBV7-9 to TRBJ1-2; D gene ambiguous. Trimming shortened V by 3 bases and J by 7 bases, and 15 bases separated the two germline ends. CDR3 length: 14 amino acids. Germline CDR1 reads SEHNR; CDR2 reads FQNEAQ (reference sequence).